The clone carrying this TCR beta chain was counted between two and nine times. The target antigen is unknown. Isolated PBMCs totaled at least 6 million in each sample. V lost 0 bases to trimming and J lost 12 bases; unmatched junction nucleotides: 4. The germline V gene encodes CDR1 SGHRS and CDR2 YFSETQ. The CDR3 sequence is 13 residues long. The data originate from a study of blood T cells in healthy people across ages. Findings and caveats of the study: It was not known whether donors were CMV positive (a possible confounder of expanded clonotype changes).

The second PCR ran roughly 6 to 12 cycles with a sample-barcoded 5' primer and J-beta primers. TCRdb reprocessed the 5' RACE reads via MiXCR and lists one record per CDR3 protein. The sample includes approximately 2,000,000 distinct CDR3 sequences, roughly two fifths of them seen just once. The chain is built from TRBV5-1 and TRBJ2-1; 9 positions match TRBD1. The specimen sequenced was blood. This receptor was taken from a human donor in good health. CDR3 region: CASSLEGDRVQFF. The CDR3 bases are TGCGCCAGCAGCTTGGAGGGGGACAGGGTGCAGTTCTTC. Variable domain in full (rest from reference TRBV5-1 and TRBJ2-1): KAGVTQTPRYLIKTRGQQVTLSCSPISGHRSVSWYQQTPGQGLQFLFEYFSETQRNKGNFPGRFSGRQFSNSRSEMNVSTLELGDSALYLCASSLEGDRVQFFGPGTRLTVL.